This is a list of T cell receptor beta chains from one sample in a study of Ad26.COV2.S vaccination and SARS-CoV-2 variants. The method was immunoSEQ multiplex PCR; TCRdb's version includes in-frame clones alone and lacks a portion of them. The sample holds 350,000 to 450,000 clones; roughly 85% are singletons and the top ten take 7.4%. Sequences were derived from peripheral blood, sampled in a trial of Ad26.COV2.S vaccine versus placebo. These receptors all come from a person aged 18 to 59 who received the Ad26.COV2.S COVID-19 vaccine or a placebo. Each CDR3 is given with its conserved first and last residue. Fields, in order: clone size, CDR3 length, D gene, V gene, J gene, CDR3 DNA, CDR3 protein. D genes are given only for firm matches. Expanded clones get a size class; other rows say once, few or many, or leave the size out.

>-|14|-|TRBV7-8|TRBJ1-1
TGTGCCAGCAGCGCAGAAATCATGAACACTGAAGCTTTCTTT
CASSAEIMNTEAFF
>-|14|TRBD2|TRBV30|TRBJ2-1
TGTGCCTGGAAGAGTAGCGGGAGGGGGGGTGAGCAGTTCTTC
CAWKSSGRGGEQFF
>-|17|TRBD2|TRBV7-2|TRBJ2-1
TGTGCCAGCAGCGCCCTGTATCTAGCGGGAGAGGACAATGAGCAGTTCTTC
CASSALYLAGEDNEQFF
>-|13|-|TRBV27|TRBJ1-1
TGTGCCAGCAGTTTTTCCCCGGGAACTGAAGCTTTCTTT
CASSFSPGTEAFF
>-|14|-|TRBV10-3|TRBJ1-6
TGTGCCATCGGGCCAGTTATTTATAATTCACCCCTCCACTTT
CAIGPVIYNSPLHF
>-|13|-|TRBV14|TRBJ2-6
TGTGCCAGCAGACCCTCTGGGGCCAACGTCCTGACTTTC
CASRPSGANVLTF
>-|16|-|TRBV6-1|TRBJ1-1
TGTGCCAGCAGTGCCTCCGATCAACCTTCGAACACTGAAGCTTTCTTT
CASSASDQPSNTEAFF
>-|14|TRBD2|TRBV3-1/TRBV3-2|TRBJ2-1
TGTGCCAGCTTAGCGGGAGGCTCCTACAATGAGCAGTTCTTC
CASLAGGSYNEQFF
>-|15|TRBD2|TRBV5-1|TRBJ2-1
TGCGCCAGCAGCATAGCGGGGAGTGAATACAATGAGCAGTTCTTC
CASSIAGSEYNEQFF
>-|14|-|TRBV7-8|TRBJ1-1
TGTGCCAGCAGCTTAGAATGGGGTTCTGATTCGGCTTTCTTT
CASSLEWGSDSAFF
>-|13|-|TRBV25-1|TRBJ2-3
TGTGCCAGCAGTGGAGGGCTAGGGGATACGCAGTATTTT
CASSGGLGDTQYF
>-|15|-|TRBV19|TRBJ1-5
TGTGCCAGTAGTTACGACCGAGGTCTCAATCAGCCCCAGCATTTT
CASSYDRGLNQPQHF
>-|19|TRBD1|TRBV4-1|TRBJ1-2
TGCGCCAGCAGCCAAGAAGTTTTTAGGGACAGACTTAGAGTCTATGGCTACACCTTC
CASSQEVFRDRLRVYGYTF
>once|16|TRBD2|TRBV9|TRBJ2-5
TGTGCCAGCAGCCTCGGACTAGCGGGAGTTGATGAGACCCAGTACTTC
CASSLGLAGVDETQYF
>-|13|-|TRBV6-5|TRBJ1-4
TGTGCCAGCAGTCAGGCACAGAATGAAAAACTGTTTTTT
CASSQAQNEKLFF
>-|14|-|TRBV5-4|TRBJ2-2
TGTGCCAGCAGCTTCGGTCAGACCACCGGGGAGCTGTTTTTT
CASSFGQTTGELFF
>-|12|-|TRBV28|TRBJ1-3
TGTGCCAGCAGTGACCATGGAAACACCATATATTTT
CASSDHGNTIYF
>-|15|-|TRBV7-9|TRBJ2-7
TGTGCCAGCAGCGGGAAGACAGGCGAATTTTACGAGCAGTACTTC
CASSGKTGEFYEQYF
>-|12|TRBD1|TRBV19|TRBJ1-1
TGTGCCAGCCGACAGGGAGGCACTGAAGCTTTCTTT
CASRQGGTEAFF
>-|15|-|TRBV6-2/TRBV6-3|TRBJ2-5
TGTGCCAGCAGTTACCTAGGGACAGCCGGGGGGACCCAGTACTTC
CASSYLGTAGGTQYF
>-|17|-|TRBV9|TRBJ2-3
TGTGCCAGCAGCGTAGAAGCAACCCCACTACTCACAGATACGCAGTATTTT
CASSVEATPLLTDTQYF
>-|14|-|TRBV6-2/TRBV6-3|TRBJ2-1
TGTGCCAGCAGTTACGTGGGGGCCTACAATGAGCAGTTCTTC
CASSYVGAYNEQFF
>-|15|TRBD2|TRBV5-1|TRBJ2-5
TGCGCCAGCCGAAACTCAGGGACTATACAAGAGACCCAGTACTTC
CASRNSGTIQETQYF
>-|13|TRBD1|TRBV7-3|TRBJ2-5
TGTGCCAGCAGCGGCACAGGGGAGGAGACCCAGTACTTC
CASSGTGEETQYF
>-|15|TRBD1|TRBV6-5|TRBJ1-5
TGTGCCAGCAGTAGAACCGGGACAGGGTTTCAGCCCCAGCATTTT
CASSRTGTGFQPQHF
>-|15|TRBD2|TRBV6-4|TRBJ2-1
TGTGCCAGCAGTTTAGGACTAGCGGCTTCCAATGAGCAGTTCTTC
CASSLGLAASNEQFF
>-|17|-|TRBV7-2|TRBJ1-5
TGTGCCAGCAGCGGCAGAGTAGGGACCTATAGCAATCAGCCCCAGCATTTT
CASSGRVGTYSNQPQHF
>-|13|TRBD1|TRBV12-3/TRBV12-4|TRBJ2-7
TGTGCCAGCAGTCCCGACAGGGGTTACGAGCAGTACTTC
CASSPDRGYEQYF
>-|15|TRBD1|TRBV27|TRBJ1-3
TGTGCCAGCAGTCCGGTCCACGGACAGGGGAGAACCATATATTTT
CASSPVHGQGRTIYF
>-|16|-|TRBV7-6|TRBJ2-7
TGTGCCAGCAGCTTAGTGGGCGGGTTAAGCTCCTACGAGCAGTACTTC
CASSLVGGLSSYEQYF
>-|15|-|TRBV2|TRBJ2-1
TGTGCCAGCACCACCTATGCGGGTGCCTACAATGAGCAGTTCTTC
CASTTYAGAYNEQFF
>-|17|TRBD1|TRBV14|TRBJ2-7
TGTGCCAGCAGCCAAGCTAAAGGCACAGGGGGGTCCTACGAGCAGTACTTC
CASSQAKGTGGSYEQYF
>-|14|-|TRBV2|TRBJ1-5
TGTGCCAGCAGGGGTCTTTATGCAGGTCAGCCCCAGCATTTT
CASRGLYAGQPQHF
>-|15|TRBD2|TRBV27|TRBJ2-3
TGTGCCAGCAGTCCCCTAGCGGGGGGCACAGATACGCAGTATTTT
CASSPLAGGTDTQYF
>-|15|TRBD1|TRBV4-1|TRBJ1-4
TGCGCCAGCAGTTTTAGGGGGCCTTCTAATGAAAAACTGTTTTTT
CASSFRGPSNEKLFF
>-|17|-|TRBV7-9|TRBJ1-6
TGTGCCAGCAGCTTAAGGTCGCAGGGTTGGAATAATTCACCCCTCCACTTT
CASSLRSQGWNNSPLHF
>-|14|TRBD2|TRBV27|TRBJ2-7
TGTGCCAGCAGCATCACAGGCGGGAGCATCGAGCAGTACTTC
CASSITGGSIEQYF
>-|11|-|TRBV29-1|TRBJ2-1
TGCAGCGAAAGGGAGGGGGATGAGCAGTTCTTC
CSEREGDEQFF
>-|15|TRBD1|TRBV5-1|TRBJ1-2
TGCGCCAGCAGCTTTACAGGGGGCGCCCACTATGGCTACACCTTC
CASSFTGGAHYGYTF
>-|16|-|TRBV12-5|TRBJ1-3
TGTGCTAGTGGTTCGGACCACCCCGTGTCTGGAAACACCATATATTTT
CASGSDHPVSGNTIYF
>-|12|-|TRBV11-2|TRBJ2-1
TGTGCCAGCAGGCCCCTCCGCGATGAGCAGTTCTTC
CASRPLRDEQFF
>-|16|TRBD1|TRBV5-5|TRBJ2-1
TGTGCCAGCAGCTTGGCTACGGGACAGGGCTACAATGAGCAGTTCTTC
CASSLATGQGYNEQFF
>once|13|-|TRBV3-1/TRBV3-2|TRBJ2-7
TGTGCCAGCAGCCCCGGGATCTCCTACGAGCAGTACTTC
CASSPGISYEQYF
>-|15|-|TRBV5-1|TRBJ1-1
TGCGCCAGCAGCTTGGCCAGGCAGGGAGTCACTGAAGCTTTCTTT
CASSLARQGVTEAFF
>-|16|TRBD2|TRBV18|TRBJ2-7
TGTGCCAGCTCACCAGTAGCGGGGGGTGCTACCTACGAGCAGTACTTC
CASSPVAGGATYEQYF